The rows below give T cell receptor beta chains drawn from one sample of a study of T-cell reconstitution after alpha-beta-depleted transplantation in children. TCRdb reanalysed the PCR reads using MiXCR and keeps one entry per CDR3 protein. This table holds 400,000 to 450,000 distinct CDR3 sequences, over 40% found once. This material consisted of PBMCs, taken before TCRalphabeta/CD19-depleted stem cell transplant. All receptors derive from a girl aged 2 to 9 with aplastic anemia, due to receive a stem cell transplant. The CDR3 runs from the conserved cysteine through the conserved F or W.

cdr3_length: 19; v_call: TRBV23-1; j_call: TRBJ2-3; cdr3_aa: CASSQEQNQRSFGTDTQYF
cdr3_length: 11; v_call: TRBV25-1; j_call: TRBJ1-1; cdr3_aa: CASSAGITAFF
cdr3_length: 14; v_call: TRBV7-9; j_call: TRBJ1-1; cdr3_aa: CASSFGTGPPEAFF
cdr3_length: 13; v_call: TRBV12-3/TRBV12-4; j_call: TRBJ2-1; cdr3_aa: CASTISGGSEQFF
cdr3_length: 16; v_call: TRBV28; j_call: TRBJ2-1; cdr3_aa: CASSSYSGRGYNEQFF
cdr3_length: 15; v_call: TRBV5-5; j_call: TRBJ1-5; cdr3_aa: CASSPGQGPDQPQHF
cdr3_length: 14; v_call: TRBV10-3; j_call: TRBJ2-1; cdr3_aa: CATRIGGGDNEQFF
cdr3_length: 12; v_call: TRBV20-1; j_call: TRBJ2-5; cdr3_aa: CSALRDSETQYF
cdr3_length: 11; v_call: TRBV20-1; j_call: TRBJ1-2; cdr3_aa: CSAGQGSGYTF
cdr3_length: 12; v_call: TRBV7-9; j_call: TRBJ2-2; cdr3_aa: CASSHNTGELFF
cdr3_length: 13; v_call: TRBV19; j_call: TRBJ2-7; cdr3_aa: CASSPGQGNEQYF
cdr3_length: 15; v_call: TRBV5-1; j_call: TRBJ2-1; cdr3_aa: CASSLTGAPRNEQFF
cdr3_length: 17; v_call: TRBV12-3/TRBV12-4; j_call: TRBJ2-7; cdr3_aa: CASSLTSGRAAVYEQYF
cdr3_length: 22; v_call: TRBV4-1; j_call: TRBJ2-7; cdr3_aa: CASSQEGGQGISLEPGHIEQYF
cdr3_length: 18; v_call: TRBV7-6; j_call: TRBJ2-1; cdr3_aa: CASSLKMAGGARYNEQFF
cdr3_length: 16; v_call: TRBV7-9; j_call: TRBJ2-7; cdr3_aa: CASSLGGGHQSYEQYF
cdr3_length: 15; v_call: TRBV18; j_call: TRBJ2-5; cdr3_aa: CASSPTTGTKETQYF
cdr3_length: 15; v_call: TRBV20-1; j_call: TRBJ2-3; cdr3_aa: CSAIKTSGVTDTQYF
cdr3_length: 17; v_call: TRBV5-8; j_call: TRBJ2-5; cdr3_aa: CASSLHRTGVPQETQYF
cdr3_length: 14; v_call: TRBV4-1; j_call: TRBJ1-3; cdr3_aa: CARGQGAFGNTIYF
cdr3_length: 14; v_call: TRBV12-3/TRBV12-4; j_call: TRBJ1-1; cdr3_aa: CASRGVGGGTEAFF
cdr3_length: 14; v_call: TRBV20-1; j_call: TRBJ1-4; cdr3_aa: CSASPRATNEKLFF
cdr3_length: 15; v_call: TRBV20-1; j_call: TRBJ2-1; cdr3_aa: CSADPGLAGPSEQFF
cdr3_length: 16; v_call: TRBV24-1; j_call: TRBJ2-5; cdr3_aa: CATSDPRSTGQETQYF
cdr3_length: 12; v_call: TRBV20-1; j_call: TRBJ1-1; cdr3_aa: CSAKQGATEAFF
cdr3_length: 14; v_call: TRBV5-1; j_call: TRBJ2-3; cdr3_aa: CASSLMASTDTQYF
cdr3_length: 17; v_call: TRBV20-1; j_call: TRBJ2-6; cdr3_aa: CSASLWESRGGANVLTF
cdr3_length: 15; v_call: TRBV6-1; j_call: TRBJ2-5; cdr3_aa: CASSPWQGMGETQYF
cdr3_length: 14; v_call: TRBV5-1; j_call: TRBJ2-1; cdr3_aa: CASSLGLGYNEQFF
cdr3_length: 15; v_call: TRBV11-2; j_call: TRBJ2-1; cdr3_aa: CASSIRLAGYNEQFF
cdr3_length: 14; v_call: TRBV20-1; j_call: TRBJ1-1; cdr3_aa: CSACLGGGGTEAFF
cdr3_length: 15; v_call: TRBV6-5; j_call: TRBJ2-3; cdr3_aa: CASSFGLGSTDTQYF
cdr3_length: 12; v_call: TRBV29-1; j_call: TRBJ1-3; cdr3_aa: CSVQGVGNTIYF
cdr3_length: 16; v_call: TRBV5-1; j_call: TRBJ2-1; cdr3_aa: CASSDLAGGVYNEQFF
cdr3_length: 14; v_call: TRBV4-1; j_call: TRBJ2-3; cdr3_aa: CASSQEALGDTQYF
cdr3_length: 15; v_call: TRBV7-2; j_call: TRBJ2-3; cdr3_aa: CASSFFRRGADTQYF
cdr3_length: 11; v_call: TRBV30; j_call: TRBJ1-1; cdr3_aa: CAWEAGPVAFF
cdr3_length: 17; v_call: TRBV4-1; j_call: TRBJ2-5; cdr3_aa: CASSSSLTGLFQETQYF
cdr3_length: 14; v_call: TRBV20-1; j_call: TRBJ1-3; cdr3_aa: CSALQGIEGNTIYF
cdr3_length: 14; v_call: TRBV6-5; j_call: TRBJ2-1; cdr3_aa: CASSYRGTYNEQFF
cdr3_length: 19; v_call: TRBV15; j_call: TRBJ2-3; cdr3_aa: CATSRDPRQRAGVPDTQYF
cdr3_length: 14; v_call: TRBV7-9; j_call: TRBJ1-1; cdr3_aa: CASSPPGQGRVPFF
cdr3_length: 15; v_call: TRBV28; j_call: TRBJ2-7; cdr3_aa: CASSLVQNRGDEQYF
cdr3_length: 18; v_call: TRBV11-2; j_call: TRBJ2-6; cdr3_aa: CASSKVSDRGLGANVLTF
cdr3_length: 16; v_call: TRBV5-5; j_call: TRBJ1-2; cdr3_aa: CASSYGQGAFNYGYTF
cdr3_length: 16; v_call: TRBV10-3; j_call: TRBJ2-3; cdr3_aa: CAISDVGALSTDTQYF
cdr3_length: 13; v_call: TRBV20-1; j_call: TRBJ1-6; cdr3_aa: CSATNTLESPLHF
cdr3_length: 16; v_call: TRBV4-1; j_call: TRBJ2-5; cdr3_aa: CASSQDSGGHGETQYF
cdr3_length: 12; v_call: TRBV20-1; j_call: TRBJ1-5; cdr3_aa: CSARDWNQPQHF
cdr3_length: 15; v_call: TRBV7-2; j_call: TRBJ2-1; cdr3_aa: CASSLLRSSYNEQFF
cdr3_length: 12; v_call: TRBV20-1; j_call: TRBJ2-7; cdr3_aa: CSAREYSYEQYF
cdr3_length: 15; v_call: TRBV15; j_call: TRBJ2-1; cdr3_aa: CATSRDDGLVNEQFF
cdr3_length: 10; v_call: TRBV20-1; j_call: TRBJ2-3; cdr3_aa: CSEITDTQYF
cdr3_length: 14; v_call: TRBV2; j_call: TRBJ2-6; cdr3_aa: CASMREAGANVLTF
cdr3_length: 17; v_call: TRBV24-1; j_call: TRBJ1-5; cdr3_aa: CATSDDRGTALYQPQHF
cdr3_length: 14; v_call: TRBV11-2; j_call: TRBJ2-1; cdr3_aa: CASRRTGSYNEQFF
cdr3_length: 16; v_call: TRBV7-2; j_call: TRBJ2-7; cdr3_aa: CASSLDGRVRSYEQYF
cdr3_length: 14; v_call: TRBV5-1; j_call: TRBJ1-1; cdr3_aa: CASSPWTGGTEAFF
cdr3_length: 14; v_call: TRBV27; j_call: TRBJ2-1; cdr3_aa: CASSSRTPYNEQFF